This T cell receptor (beta chain) was obtained from a study of cytomegalovirus exposure and HLA in healthy donors. Study findings and constraints: Rarity characterized most TCR sequences, yet some public TCRs appeared in many donors. Earlier analysis found most TCR beta V segments productive about 90% or about 30% of the time. In a later analysis, specific HLA alleles were associated with 15,000 or so TCR beta sequences at a 0.05 false discovery rate.

V was cut by 3 bases and J by 5 bases, with 13 bases left in between. The CDR3 totals 14 residues. CDR1 and CDR2 from the germline V gene are LNHDA and SQIVND (reference sequence). As regards this clone: What it binds is unknown.

This PCR relied on a set of 60 Vbeta primers and 13 Jbeta primers. Only in-frame clones appear in the TCRdb table, and some are missing; sequencing was by immunoSEQ multiplex PCR. The data show about 140,000 clones, roughly 72% seen once. The chain is built from TRBV19 and TRBJ2-5; tentatively, D is TRBD2 (5 bases). This TCR was sampled from a man between 35 and 55 years old in good health and CMV-seronegative. The sequencing sample was made of PBMCs. The CDR3 coding sequence is TGTGCCAGTAGTATCGTAGCATGGGAGGAGACCCAGTACTTC. Translated: CASSIVAWEETQYF.